This T cell receptor beta chain was recorded in a study of cytomegalovirus exposure and HLA in healthy donors. This CDR3 has 13 amino acids. Germline CDR1 SGHAT, CDR2 FQNNGV. V trimming: 7 bases; J trimming: 3 bases; junction bases outside the gene matches: 6. In its sample, this clone was seen a few times. Its antigen remains unidentified. Notes on the study in general: Later analysis reportedly placed an Asian-associated ancestry cluster below the roughly 680-donor mean in N-insertions.

Primers included in the PCR were 60 Vbeta and 13 Jbeta primers. Data came from immunoSEQ multiplex PCR; TCRdb stores just in-frame clones and leaves some out. The sample gives 150,000 to 200,000 clones, approximately 85% of which show up once; 2.3% is in the top ten. This sequence was found in a woman between 45 and 60 years old in good health and CMV-seronegative. The chain has TRBV11-2 and TRBJ2-7; the match to TRBD2 covers 7 bases. Material for sequencing was PBMCs. CDR3 nucleotide sequence: TGTGCCAGCAACAACGGGGGGTTCTACGAGCAGTACTTC. It codes for CASNNGGFYEQYF.